These 16 T cell receptor beta chains originate from one sample sequenced in a study of shared clonotypes between healthy human individuals. Produced via immunoSEQ multiplex PCR; TCRdb's table is partial and in-frame only. The table lists 560,000 or so clones, approximately 96% of them singletons, with less than 0.12% in the top ten. CD45RO-negative, CCR7-selected cells formed the naive CD8 fraction, which excluded terminally differentiated effector memory CD45RA+ cells. The sequenced sample was naive CD8+ T cells sorted from blood. The receptors derive from a woman in her 30s in good health.

CDR3 sequence (DNA): TGTGCCAGCAGTTTAGGGACAGGGAGGGACACTGAAGCTTTCTTT. This encodes CASSLGTGRDTEAFF. This chain links TRBV27 with TRBJ1-1; 9 bases match TRBD1. The ends lost 2 bases at V and 3 bases at J; junction bases unmatched: 4. There are 15 residues in the CDR3. Germline loops: CDR1 MNHEY, CDR2 SMNVEV (reference sequence).

The CDR3 protein is CASSSPPSGSYEQYF. DNA of the CDR3: TGTGCCAGCAGCTCGCCCCCTAGCGGCTCCTACGAGCAGTACTTC. The genes are TRBV5-5 and TRBJ2-7; 7 nucleotides line up with TRBD2. CDR3 length: 15 residues. Germline V CDR1 and CDR2: SGHKS, YYEKEE (reference sequence). J was trimmed by 0 bases and V by 3 bases; bases with no gene match: 6. The complete variable domain, with remaining parts taken from reference TRBV5-5 and TRBJ2-7, reads DAGVTQSPTHLIKTRGQQVTLRCSPISGHKSVSWYQQVLGQGPQFIFQYYEKEERGRGNFPDRFSARQFPNYSSELNVNALLLGDSALYLCASSSPPSGSYEQYFGPGTRLTVT.

CDR3 DNA: TGTGCCACCAGCAGAGATTGGGGGTTGGAATACGAGCAGTACTTC. This translates into CATSRDWGLEYEQYF. This rearrangement joins TRBV15 to TRBJ2-7, with D perhaps assigned TRBD1 or TRBD2 (5 bases each). CDR1 is LNHNV and CDR2 is YYDKDF in the germline V gene (reference sequence). The CDR3 is 15 amino acids. With 0 bases removed from V and 4 bases from J, the gap between germline ends came to 13 bases.

The chain couples TRBV2 to TRBJ2-7; 16 positions match TRBD2. CDR3 length: 17 residues. The trim removed 6 bases at V and 4 bases at J, leaving 9 bases unmatched. Germline V gives CDR1 SNHLY, CDR2 FYNNEI. CDR3 residues: CASSAMGLAGGSYEQYF. The CDR3 DNA follows: TGTGCCAGCAGCGCCATGGGACTAGCGGGAGGGTCATACGAGCAGTACTTC.

The chain joins TRBV19 to TRBJ2-2; D gene ambiguous. There are 15 residues in the CDR3. Trimming shortened V by 4 bases and J by 1 base, and 10 bases separated the two germline ends. Germline assignment: CDR1 LNHDA and CDR2 SQIVND (reference sequence). The CDR3 DNA reads as TGTGCCAGTAGTACTCCCCGCAGGAACACCGGGGAGCTGTTTTTT. Protein: CASSTPRRNTGELFF.

The rearrangement joins TRBV2 to TRBJ2-1; D is undetermined. Germline lookup yields CDR1 SNHLY and CDR2 FYNNEI. The CDR3 runs 13 residues. V shed 7 bases and J shed 1 base, with 8 bases lying between them. CDR3: CASITESYNEQFF. CDR3 bases: TGTGCCAGCATTACGGAGTCCTACAATGAGCAGTTCTTC.

The rearrangement joins TRBV27 to TRBJ2-2; D uncertain. CDR1 and CDR2 (germline): MNHEY, SMNVEV (reference sequence). V shed 3 bases and J shed 2 bases, with 4 bases lying between them. CDR3 length: 13 residues. The CDR3 here is CASSFINTGELFF. CDR3 nucleotides: TGTGCCAGCAGTTTCATAAACACCGGGGAGCTGTTTTTT.

The chain links TRBV4-1 to TRBJ1-4; D remains ambiguous. With 2 bases removed from V and 3 bases from J, the gap between germline ends came to 13 bases. The germline V gene has CDR1 MGHRA and CDR2 YSYEKL. CDR3 size: 16 residues. The CDR3 loop reads CASSQSPRSSNEKLFF. DNA of the CDR3: TGCGCCAGCAGCCAATCGCCCAGGAGTTCTAATGAAAAACTGTTTTTT.

The genes are TRBV4-2 and TRBJ2-3, with D possibly TRBD2 on 6 matching bases. V shed 0 bases and J shed 11 bases, with 18 bases lying between them. CDR1 is LGHNA and CDR2 is YNFKEQ in the germline V gene. The CDR3 is 15 amino acids. In DNA form, the CDR3 reads TGTGCCAGCAGCCAAGAGGCTAGCGTTGTTCCGTGGCAGTATTTT. It translates to CASSQEASVVPWQYF.

The V gene is TRBV7-9, the J gene TRBJ1-2; TRBD1 might be the D (6 bases). From germline, CDR1 is SEHNR and CDR2 FQNEAQ (reference sequence). Trimming took 1 base from V and 4 from J, leaving 10 bases between them. The CDR3 runs 14 residues. CDR3 loop: CASSLEGGPYGYTF. In DNA form, the CDR3 reads TGTGCCAGCAGCTTAGAGGGGGGCCCCTATGGCTACACCTTC.

This chain connects TRBV2 to TRBJ1-1; 7 bases agree with TRBD1. The CDR3 loop spans 14 amino acids. Germline assignment: CDR1 SNHLY and CDR2 FYNNEI. Trimming at V came to 8 bases and at J to 0 bases, leaving 6 bases not matched to a gene. CDR3: CASLPGTVNTEAFF. For the CDR3, the DNA is TGTGCCAGCTTACCAGGGACAGTGAACACTGAAGCTTTCTTT.

The J gene is TRBJ1-2, the V gene TRBV29-1; D remains ambiguous. Per germline, CDR1 SQVTM and CDR2 ANQGSEA. CDR3 length equals 12 residues. V gave up 1 base and J gave up 3 bases, with 6 bases separating them. The CDR3 nucleotides are TGCAGCGTTGAAGGGGAGGACTATGGCTACACCTTC. Translating it yields CSVEGEDYGYTF. Variable domain in full (rest from reference TRBV29-1 and TRBJ1-2): SAVISQKPSRDICQRGTSLTIQCQVDSQVTMMFWYRQQPGQSLTLIATANQGSEATYESGFVIDKFPISRPNLTFSTLTVSNMSPEDSSIYLCSVEGEDYGYTFGSGTRLTVV.

The V call is TRBV10-2, the J call TRBJ2-7; D not certain. Trimming shortened V by 8 bases and J by 3 bases, and 5 bases separated the two germline ends. The length of the CDR3 is 10 residues. Germline loops: CDR1 WSHSY, CDR2 SAAADI. As DNA, the CDR3 is TGCGCCAGCGGAGACTACGAGCAGTACTTC. Translating gives CASGDYEQYF.

V and J are TRBV9 and TRBJ1-2; D unclear. The CDR3 runs 16 residues. Trimming took off 3 bases at V and 3 bases at J, with 18 bases between the two ends. Germline CDR1 reads SGDLS; CDR2 reads YYNGEE. The CDR3 DNA reads as TGTGCCAGCAGCGCGCTCCAGACGCAGAGTTACTATGGCTACACCTTC. Amino acid sequence: CASSALQTQSYYGYTF.

Concerning this clone: The identical CDR3 is also encoded by other nucleotide sequences in the sample. The CDR3 nucleotides read TGTGCCAGCAGCCCGGAATCTTACAATGAGCAGTTCTTC. Translation: CASSPESYNEQFF. This sequence joins TRBV5-4 and TRBJ2-1; no firm D call. The CDR3 sequence is 13 residues long. The V and J ends lost 4 bases and 4 bases respectively, with 9 bases between them. Per germline, CDR1 SGHNT and CDR2 YYREEE (reference sequence).

The chain has TRBV9 and TRBJ2-1, with D possibly being TRBD1 (5 bases). There are 15 residues in the CDR3. The V end lost 2 bases, the J end lost 7 bases, and 16 bases lay between the germline ends. Germline V gene lookup returns CDR1 SGDLS and CDR2 YYNGEE. The CDR3 sequence is CASSVGRAYANEQFF. The DNA for the CDR3 is TGTGCCAGCAGCGTCGGCAGGGCCTACGCTAATGAGCAGTTCTTC.